This TCR beta chain was captured in a study of T cell repertoires in cytomegalovirus infection. Study summary: Recently identified HLA-C-restricted CMV epitopes were among the peptides used.

Comment on this clonotype: What it binds is not known.

MiXCR, applied by TCRdb to the reads, yields one record per CDR3 protein. The top ten hold 10% to 15% of the sample, which has 300,000 or so distinct CDR3 sequences, about 25% seen once. Germline loops: CDR1 MNHEY, CDR2 SVGEGT. This CDR3 contains 14 residues. V dropped 4 bases and J dropped 5; count of bases not matched to a gene: 8. The source is a human donor in good health (CMV status not recorded). Some clones in this sample may be carry-over from other donors' samples. The rearrangement joins TRBV6-2 or TRBV6-3 to TRBJ2-7; 7 nucleotides align to TRBD2. The input for sequencing was cultured PBMCs, taken from culture after CMV antigen stimulation. CDR3 sequence reads: CASSSGGRAHEQYF. In DNA form, the CDR3 reads TGTGCCAGCAGTTCTGGAGGGAGGGCCCACGAGCAGTACTTC.